The source of this T cell receptor (beta chain) is a study of blood T cell repertoires in COVID-19. Original data processing: Using reference gene primer amplification, nucleated cell counts were estimated. Measured with immunoSEQ multiplex PCR; TCRdb has only the in-frame clones, and not every one. V and J calls and clone size are as listed in that table; D and trimming were resolved from the DNA. The table includes roughly 220,000 clones, roughly 84% detected once. Germline CDR1 and CDR2: LGHNA and YSLEER. CDR3 length: 15 amino acids. V dropped 0 bases and J dropped 11; count of bases not matched to a gene: 11.

The V and J genes are TRBV4-3 and TRBJ1-2; 8 positions agree with TRBD1. This clonotype originated in a young man with active or convalescent COVID-19. The sequencing input was peripheral blood. DNA of the CDR3: TGCGCCAGCAGCCAAGATCTAAGCAGGGGGCGATTATACACCTTC. This translates into CASSQDLSRGRLYTF.